The 18 T cell receptor beta chains reported below all come from one sample, sequenced in a study of cytomegalovirus exposure and HLA in healthy donors. PCR was performed using 60 Vbeta and 13 Jbeta primers. Repertoires were generated with immunoSEQ multiplex PCR, while TCRdb's copy carries only in-frame clones and drops some. Counted here are some 150,000 clones, around 62% occurring once; the ten biggest clones make up about 3.2%. Material for sequencing was PBMCs. These receptors all come from a man aged 35 to 55 in good health and CMV-seronegative.

This clone was detected only a few times. The chain is built from TRBV6-5 and TRBJ2-5; no reliable D call. This CDR3 is built from 11 residues. V was shortened by 4 bases and J by 5 bases, with 5 bases between the two germline ends. The germline V gene encodes CDR1 MNHEY and CDR2 SVGAGI. CDR3 sequence (DNA): TGTGCCAGCAGTTTCATGGAGACCCAGTACTTC. It encodes CASSFMETQYF.

The gene calls are TRBV19 and TRBJ2-3, with 12 bases identical to TRBD2. V gave up 4 bases and J gave up 6 bases; unmatched junction bases: 5. There are 15 residues in the CDR3. CDR1 and CDR2 (germline): LNHDA, SQIVND (reference sequence). This chain's CDR3 is CASSKRLAGVDTQYF. CDR3 bases: TGTGCCAGTAGTAAAAGACTAGCGGGAGTTGATACGCAGTATTTT.

The gene calls are TRBV5-5 and TRBJ2-1, with TRBD1 identical over 11 bases. This CDR3 is built from 15 residues. J gave up 1 base and V 4 bases, and 1 base lay outside the gene matches. In germline, CDR1 is SGHKS, CDR2 YYEKEE (reference sequence). CDR3 nucleotides: TGTGCCAGCAGCCGGGACAGGGGGTCCTACAATGAGCAGTTCTTC. This gives the protein CASSRDRGSYNEQFF. Complete variable domain (other parts from reference TRBV5-5 and TRBJ2-1): DAGVTQSPTHLIKTRGQQVTLRCSPISGHKSVSWYQQVLGQGPQFIFQYYEKEERGRGNFPDRFSARQFPNYSSELNVNALLLGDSALYLCASSRDRGSYNEQFFGPGTRLTVL.

This chain uses TRBV18 with TRBJ1-3; 7 bases are shared with TRBD1. Germline-derived CDR1 and CDR2 are KGHSH and LQKENI. This CDR3 region has 17 residues. V shed 1 base and J 0 bases; nucleotides not matched to a gene: 6. CDR3 sequence reads: CASSPRQGQNSGNTIYF. The CDR3 nucleotides read TGTGCCAGCTCACCACGGCAGGGACAGAACTCTGGAAACACCATATATTTT.

The chain recombines TRBV2 with TRBJ2-1, with a tentative D call TRBD2 (5 bases). The CDR3 is 14 residues long. Germline CDR1 reads SNHLY; CDR2 reads FYNNEI. V lost 7 bases, J lost 6 bases, and 16 bases lay in between. CDR3 nucleotides: TGTGCCAGCATTCCCGGAGCGGTCGGCAATGAGCAGTTCTTC. Protein product: CASIPGAVGNEQFF.

The J gene is TRBJ2-7, the V gene TRBV11-3; D gene ambiguous. Germline-derived CDR1 and CDR2 are SGHNT and YENEEA. The V end lost 3 bases, the J end lost 0 bases, and 9 bases lay between the germline ends. The CDR3 contains 14 residues. For the CDR3, the DNA is TGTGCCAGCAGCTTGGGCATGAGCTCCTACGAGCAGTACTTC. This gives the protein CASSLGMSSYEQYF.

The rearrangement joins TRBV20-1 to TRBJ2-3; D might be TRBD1 (5 bases). The CDR3 consists of 10 residues. From germline, CDR1 is DFQATT and CDR2 SNEGSKA (reference sequence). With 6 bases removed from V and 4 bases from J, the gap between germline ends came to 5 bases. The CDR3: CSAGPDTQYF. The CDR3 DNA reads TGCAGTGCGGGGCCAGATACGCAGTATTTT.

This clone was recorded a few times. The genes are TRBV5-1 and TRBJ2-1, with D hard to call. Trimming shortened V by 4 bases and J by 4 bases, and 12 bases separated the two germline ends. Germline CDR1 SGHRS, CDR2 YFSETQ. This CDR3 is 14 amino acids long. CDR3 in DNA: TGCGCCAGCAGCCCCACCACAGATTACAATGAGCAGTTCTTC. It codes for CASSPTTDYNEQFF.

The gene calls are TRBV7-9 and TRBJ1-2; D may be TRBD1 (5 bases). Trimming took off 3 bases at V and 3 bases at J, with 17 bases between the two ends. The germline CDR1 and CDR2 sequences are SEHNR and FQNEAQ (reference sequence). CDR3 size: 16 residues. Here the CDR3 reads CASSFLGQGMDYGYTF. The CDR3 nucleotides are TGTGCCAGCAGCTTTTTGGGTCAGGGCATGGACTATGGCTACACCTTC.

This clone was counted a single time. A junction boundary mismatches the germline segment, possibly from a read error. Other DNA sequences within the sample encode an identical CDR3. In nucleotides, the CDR3 is TGCGCCAGCAGTTCAATGGTGGGGGGTTCACCCCTCCACTTT. This translates into CASSSMVGGSPLHF. V is TRBV2 and J is TRBJ1-6; possible D gene TRBD1, 5 bases. Per the germline V gene, CDR1 is SNHLY and CDR2 is FYNNEI. The CDR3 has 14 amino acids.

The genes are TRBV4-2 and TRBJ1-6; D not resolved. Trimming removed 0 bases from V and 0 bases from J, with 6 bases in between. This CDR3 spans 16 amino acids. Germline CDR1 reads LGHNA; CDR2 reads YNFKEQ. This CDR3 reads CASSQEGSSYNSPLHF. The CDR3 nucleotides read TGTGCCAGCAGCCAAGAAGGGAGCTCCTATAATTCACCCCTCCACTTT.

This chain uses TRBV7-8 with TRBJ2-5; TRBD2 is a possible D gene (6 bases). CDR1 and CDR2 (germline): SGHVS, FQNEAQ. This CDR3 is built from 14 residues. The V and J ends lost 1 base and 4 bases respectively, with 10 bases between them. The CDR3 DNA sequence: TGTGCCAGCAGCTTAGGGGGAGGCTCAGAGACCCAGTACTTC. Amino acids: CASSLGGGSETQYF.

This sequence joins TRBV28 and TRBJ2-1; 7 bases are a match to TRBD2. Losses at the gene ends were 2 bases for V and 8 bases for J; bases not matched to a gene: 15. This CDR3 spans 17 amino acids. Germline V gene data show CDR1 as MDHEN and CDR2 as SYDVKM. CDR3 nucleotides: TGTGCCAGCAGTTTAGGGCACGGGGGGTTACTCGTGGATGAGCAGTTCTTC. It translates to CASSLGHGGLLVDEQFF.

This clone has just one count. The chain is built from TRBV7-6 and TRBJ2-1; TRBD2 matches at 15 bases. The CDR3 has 18 amino acids. V shed 7 bases, J shed 15 bases, and the junction held 22 bases outside the gene matches. Germline-derived CDR1 and CDR2 are SGHVS and FNYEAQ. The CDR3 sequence: CASIEELGLAGGQSHPFF. DNA for the CDR3: TGTGCCAGCATCGAAGAATTGGGACTAGCGGGAGGTCAATCCCACCCGTTCTTC.

This chain joins TRBV30 and TRBJ1-5, with 8 bases fitting TRBD1. Germline CDR1 GTSNPN, CDR2 SVGIG (reference sequence). The CDR3 loop spans 16 amino acids. The V segment lost 7 bases and the J segment 0 bases; nucleotides outside the gene matches: 11. Here the CDR3 reads CAYKDREDRSNQPQHF. In DNA form, the CDR3 reads TGTGCCTACAAGGACAGGGAAGACCGTAGCAATCAGCCCCAGCATTTT.

This clone was counted between two and nine times. The chain couples TRBV18 to TRBJ1-1, with TRBD1 matching over 7 bases. V gave up 1 base and J gave up 2 bases; unmatched junction bases: 10. Germline assignment: CDR1 KGHSH and CDR2 LQKENI. CDR3 length: 17 amino acids. The CDR3 sequence: CASSPLTGTRGNTEAFF. The CDR3 bases are TGTGCCAGCTCACCACTGACAGGGACGAGGGGAAACACTGAAGCTTTCTTT.

The chain combines TRBV2 with TRBJ2-1; a weak D match, TRBD2 (6 bases). Germline V lookup: CDR1 SNHLY, CDR2 FYNNEI. CDR3 length: 15 amino acids. V gave up 10 bases and J gave up 0 bases, with 16 bases separating them. The CDR3 DNA reads as TGTGCCACCGAGGAGGCGGGGAGCTCCTACAATGAGCAGTTCTTC. Protein product: CATEEAGSSYNEQFF.

V usage is TRBV19 and J usage is TRBJ1-5, with D possibly being TRBD1 (6 bases). V was shortened by 5 bases and J by 4 bases, with 9 bases between the two germline ends. Germline V gene data show CDR1 as LNHDA and CDR2 as SQIVND (reference sequence). The CDR3 runs 13 residues. CDR3 DNA sequence: TGTGCCAGTAGTCTTACAGGGAATCAGCCCCAGCATTTT. Translated, it gives CASSLTGNQPQHF.